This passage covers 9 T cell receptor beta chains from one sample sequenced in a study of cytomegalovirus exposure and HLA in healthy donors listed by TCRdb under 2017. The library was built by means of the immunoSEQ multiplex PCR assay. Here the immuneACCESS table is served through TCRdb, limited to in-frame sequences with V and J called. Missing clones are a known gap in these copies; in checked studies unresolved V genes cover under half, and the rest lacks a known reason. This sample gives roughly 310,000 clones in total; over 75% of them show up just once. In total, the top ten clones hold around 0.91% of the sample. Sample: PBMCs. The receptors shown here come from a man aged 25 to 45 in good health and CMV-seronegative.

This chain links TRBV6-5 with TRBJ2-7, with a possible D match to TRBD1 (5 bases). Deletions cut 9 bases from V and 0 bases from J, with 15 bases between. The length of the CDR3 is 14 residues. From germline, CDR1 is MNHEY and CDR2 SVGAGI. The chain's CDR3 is CASSFGHSSYEQYF. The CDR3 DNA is TGTGCCAGTTCTTTCGGACACAGCTCCTACGAGCAGTACTTC.

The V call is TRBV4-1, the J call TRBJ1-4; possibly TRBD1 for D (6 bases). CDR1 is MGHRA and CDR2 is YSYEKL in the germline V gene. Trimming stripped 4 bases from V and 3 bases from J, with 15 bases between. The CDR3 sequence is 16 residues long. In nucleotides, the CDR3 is TGCGCCAGCAGCCCCCGGGGGGCAGGACCTAATGAAAAACTGTTTTTT. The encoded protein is CASSPRGAGPNEKLFF.

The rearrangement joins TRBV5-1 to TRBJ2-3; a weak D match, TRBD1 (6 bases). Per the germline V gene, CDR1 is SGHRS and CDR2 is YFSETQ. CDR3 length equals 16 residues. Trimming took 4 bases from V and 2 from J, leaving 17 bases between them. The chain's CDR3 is CASSPPDRKATDTQYF. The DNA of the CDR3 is TGCGCCAGCAGCCCTCCGGACAGAAAGGCCACAGATACGCAGTATTTT.

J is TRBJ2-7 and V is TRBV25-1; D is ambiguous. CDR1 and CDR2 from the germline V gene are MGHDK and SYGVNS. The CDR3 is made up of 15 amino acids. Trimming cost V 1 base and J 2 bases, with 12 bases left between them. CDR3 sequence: CASSESARSPYEQYF. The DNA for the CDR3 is TGTGCCAGCAGTGAATCCGCCCGAAGCCCCTACGAGCAGTACTTC.

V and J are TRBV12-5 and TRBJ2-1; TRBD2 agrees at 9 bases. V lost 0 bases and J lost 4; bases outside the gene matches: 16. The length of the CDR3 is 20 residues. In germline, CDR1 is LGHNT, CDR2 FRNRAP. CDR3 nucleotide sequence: TGTGCTAGTGGTTTGGTACTTTCGGGACTAGCTCAGCGGGGATACAATGAGCAGTTCTTC. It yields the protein CASGLVLSGLAQRGYNEQFF.

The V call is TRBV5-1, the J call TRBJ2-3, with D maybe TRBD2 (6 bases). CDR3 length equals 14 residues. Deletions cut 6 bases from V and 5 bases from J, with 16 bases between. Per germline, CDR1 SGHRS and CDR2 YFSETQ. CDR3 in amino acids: CASNGGDLEDTQYF. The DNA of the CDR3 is TGCGCCAGCAATGGAGGGGATTTAGAAGATACGCAGTATTTT.

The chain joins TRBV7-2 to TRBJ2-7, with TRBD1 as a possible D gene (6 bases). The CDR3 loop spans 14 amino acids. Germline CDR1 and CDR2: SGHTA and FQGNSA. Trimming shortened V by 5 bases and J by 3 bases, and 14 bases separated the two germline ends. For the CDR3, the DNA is TGTGCCAGCAGCGGGCGCCGGGACAACTACGAGCAGTACTTC. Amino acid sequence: CASSGRRDNYEQYF. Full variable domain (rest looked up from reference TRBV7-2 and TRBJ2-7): GAGVSQSPSNKVTEKGKDVELRCDPISGHTALYWYRQSLGQGLEFLIYFQGNSAPDKSGLPSDRFSAERTGGSVSTLTIQRTQQEDSAVYLCASSGRRDNYEQYFGPGTRLTVT.

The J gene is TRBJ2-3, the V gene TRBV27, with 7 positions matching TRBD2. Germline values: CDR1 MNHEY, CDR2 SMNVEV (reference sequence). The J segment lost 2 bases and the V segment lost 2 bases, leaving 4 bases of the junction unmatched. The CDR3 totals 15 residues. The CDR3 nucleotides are TGTGCCAGCAGTTTAGTAGCGGGTCCCACAGATACGCAGTATTTT. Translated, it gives CASSLVAGPTDTQYF.

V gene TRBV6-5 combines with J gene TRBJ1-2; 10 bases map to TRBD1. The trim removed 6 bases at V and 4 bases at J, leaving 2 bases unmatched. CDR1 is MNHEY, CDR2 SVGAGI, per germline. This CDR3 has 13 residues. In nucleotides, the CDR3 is TGTGCCAGCAGGTGGACAGGGGGCTATGGCTACACCTTC. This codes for CASRWTGGYGYTF.